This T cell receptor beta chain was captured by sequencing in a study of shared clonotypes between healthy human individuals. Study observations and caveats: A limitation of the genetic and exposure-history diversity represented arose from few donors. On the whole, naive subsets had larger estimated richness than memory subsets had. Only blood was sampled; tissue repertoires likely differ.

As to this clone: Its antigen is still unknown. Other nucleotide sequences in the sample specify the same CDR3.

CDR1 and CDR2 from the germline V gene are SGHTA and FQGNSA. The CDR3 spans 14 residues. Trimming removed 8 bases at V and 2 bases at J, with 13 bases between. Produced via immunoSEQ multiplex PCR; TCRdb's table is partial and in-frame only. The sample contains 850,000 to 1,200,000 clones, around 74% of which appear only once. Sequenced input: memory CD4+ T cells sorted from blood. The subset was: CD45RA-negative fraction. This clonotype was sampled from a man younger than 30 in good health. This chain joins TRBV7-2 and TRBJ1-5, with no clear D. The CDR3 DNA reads TGTGCCAGCTCCTCGCAGGATGGCAATCAGCCCCAGCATTTT. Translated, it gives CASSSQDGNQPQHF. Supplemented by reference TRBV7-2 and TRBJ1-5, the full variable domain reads GAGVSQSPSNKVTEKGKDVELRCDPISGHTALYWYRQSLGQGLEFLIYFQGNSAPDKSGLPSDRFSAERTGGSVSTLTIQRTQQEDSAVYLCASSSQDGNQPQHFGDGTRLSIL.